The TCR beta chain under discussion was sequenced for a study of blood T cells in healthy people across ages. Study results and caveats: A greater number of naive CD4+ cells and higher diversity distinguished long-lived donors from aged donors.

There are a few counts of this clonotype. The antigen remains unidentified. A second PCR of about 6 to 12 cycles used a sample-barcoded 5' primer and a J-beta primer mix. TCRdb processed the 5' RACE reads anew with MiXCR; each CDR3 protein has one entry. The table lists 1.5 million to 2 million distinct CDR3 sequences, 28% of them singletons. Isolating PBMCs gave at least 7 million of these cells per sample. CDR1 and CDR2 from the germline V gene are SGHRS and YFSETQ. The ends lost 1 base at V and 2 bases at J; junction bases unmatched: 13. The CDR3 has 19 amino acids. The sequence came from a woman in her twenties or thirties in good health. The rearrangement links TRBV5-1 to TRBJ1-1, with TRBD1 identical over 11 bases. The source material was blood. The CDR3 region has the DNA TGCGCCAGCAGCTTGTTTGCAACCGGGACAGGGGGGCCAAACACTGAAGCTTTCTTT. This codes for CASSLFATGTGGPNTEAFF. The entire variable domain, with the rest obtained from reference TRBV5-1 and TRBJ1-1, is as follows: KAGVTQTPRYLIKTRGQQVTLSCSPISGHRSVSWYQQTPGQGLQFLFEYFSETQRNKGNFPGRFSGRQFSNSRSEMNVSTLELGDSALYLCASSLFATGTGGPNTEAFFGQGTRLTVV.